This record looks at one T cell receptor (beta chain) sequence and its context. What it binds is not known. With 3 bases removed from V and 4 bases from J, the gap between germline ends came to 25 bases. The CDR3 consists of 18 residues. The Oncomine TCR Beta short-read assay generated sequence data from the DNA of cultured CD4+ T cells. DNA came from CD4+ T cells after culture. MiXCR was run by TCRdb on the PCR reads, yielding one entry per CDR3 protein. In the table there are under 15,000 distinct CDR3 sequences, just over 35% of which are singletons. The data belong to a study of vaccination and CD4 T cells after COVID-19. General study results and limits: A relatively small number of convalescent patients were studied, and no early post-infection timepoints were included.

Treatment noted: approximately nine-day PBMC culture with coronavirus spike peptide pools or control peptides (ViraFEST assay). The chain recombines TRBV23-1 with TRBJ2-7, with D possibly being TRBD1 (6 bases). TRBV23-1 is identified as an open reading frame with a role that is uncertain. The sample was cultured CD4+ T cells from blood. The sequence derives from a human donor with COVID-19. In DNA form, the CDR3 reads TGCGCCAGCAGTCATCTTAAACAGGGAGACGGAACCTTATACGAGCAGTACTTC. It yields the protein CASSHLKQGDGTLYEQYF.